The source of this T cell receptor (beta chain) is a study of T cells after yellow fever vaccination. Study in general: Fractions with few cells were prepared using SMART-Seq v4 Ultra Low Input.

The CDR3 sequence is 13 residues long. Looked up from germline, CDR1 is KGHDR and CDR2 is SFDVKD. V was cut by 5 bases and J by 4 bases, with 10 bases left in between. Findings and caveats of the study: Researchers cautioned that FACS-sorted repertoires could harbor abundant clonotypes contaminating from the bulk population. Clones that expanded after primary vaccination mostly reappeared after the booster (nearly 98% CD4, around 87% CD8).

In its sample, this clonotype was seen a few times. Its antigen remains unknown. TCRdb re-called the 5' RACE reads through MiXCR, storing one row per CDR3 protein. The profile covers 110,000 or so distinct CDR3 sequences, with 5.5% to 8% appearing a single time and roughly 2.8% taken by the ten largest. Source: CD4+ T cells sorted from PBMCs, taken about 41 days after the first yellow fever vaccination. The gene calls are TRBV24-1 and TRBJ2-5, with D possibly matching TRBD1 (6 bases). The TCR originated in a man aged 18 to 29 who received the YFV17D yellow fever vaccine. The CDR3 DNA reads TGTGCCACCAGTGTACCAGGGGTAGAGACCCAGTACTTC. Its translation is CATSVPGVETQYF.